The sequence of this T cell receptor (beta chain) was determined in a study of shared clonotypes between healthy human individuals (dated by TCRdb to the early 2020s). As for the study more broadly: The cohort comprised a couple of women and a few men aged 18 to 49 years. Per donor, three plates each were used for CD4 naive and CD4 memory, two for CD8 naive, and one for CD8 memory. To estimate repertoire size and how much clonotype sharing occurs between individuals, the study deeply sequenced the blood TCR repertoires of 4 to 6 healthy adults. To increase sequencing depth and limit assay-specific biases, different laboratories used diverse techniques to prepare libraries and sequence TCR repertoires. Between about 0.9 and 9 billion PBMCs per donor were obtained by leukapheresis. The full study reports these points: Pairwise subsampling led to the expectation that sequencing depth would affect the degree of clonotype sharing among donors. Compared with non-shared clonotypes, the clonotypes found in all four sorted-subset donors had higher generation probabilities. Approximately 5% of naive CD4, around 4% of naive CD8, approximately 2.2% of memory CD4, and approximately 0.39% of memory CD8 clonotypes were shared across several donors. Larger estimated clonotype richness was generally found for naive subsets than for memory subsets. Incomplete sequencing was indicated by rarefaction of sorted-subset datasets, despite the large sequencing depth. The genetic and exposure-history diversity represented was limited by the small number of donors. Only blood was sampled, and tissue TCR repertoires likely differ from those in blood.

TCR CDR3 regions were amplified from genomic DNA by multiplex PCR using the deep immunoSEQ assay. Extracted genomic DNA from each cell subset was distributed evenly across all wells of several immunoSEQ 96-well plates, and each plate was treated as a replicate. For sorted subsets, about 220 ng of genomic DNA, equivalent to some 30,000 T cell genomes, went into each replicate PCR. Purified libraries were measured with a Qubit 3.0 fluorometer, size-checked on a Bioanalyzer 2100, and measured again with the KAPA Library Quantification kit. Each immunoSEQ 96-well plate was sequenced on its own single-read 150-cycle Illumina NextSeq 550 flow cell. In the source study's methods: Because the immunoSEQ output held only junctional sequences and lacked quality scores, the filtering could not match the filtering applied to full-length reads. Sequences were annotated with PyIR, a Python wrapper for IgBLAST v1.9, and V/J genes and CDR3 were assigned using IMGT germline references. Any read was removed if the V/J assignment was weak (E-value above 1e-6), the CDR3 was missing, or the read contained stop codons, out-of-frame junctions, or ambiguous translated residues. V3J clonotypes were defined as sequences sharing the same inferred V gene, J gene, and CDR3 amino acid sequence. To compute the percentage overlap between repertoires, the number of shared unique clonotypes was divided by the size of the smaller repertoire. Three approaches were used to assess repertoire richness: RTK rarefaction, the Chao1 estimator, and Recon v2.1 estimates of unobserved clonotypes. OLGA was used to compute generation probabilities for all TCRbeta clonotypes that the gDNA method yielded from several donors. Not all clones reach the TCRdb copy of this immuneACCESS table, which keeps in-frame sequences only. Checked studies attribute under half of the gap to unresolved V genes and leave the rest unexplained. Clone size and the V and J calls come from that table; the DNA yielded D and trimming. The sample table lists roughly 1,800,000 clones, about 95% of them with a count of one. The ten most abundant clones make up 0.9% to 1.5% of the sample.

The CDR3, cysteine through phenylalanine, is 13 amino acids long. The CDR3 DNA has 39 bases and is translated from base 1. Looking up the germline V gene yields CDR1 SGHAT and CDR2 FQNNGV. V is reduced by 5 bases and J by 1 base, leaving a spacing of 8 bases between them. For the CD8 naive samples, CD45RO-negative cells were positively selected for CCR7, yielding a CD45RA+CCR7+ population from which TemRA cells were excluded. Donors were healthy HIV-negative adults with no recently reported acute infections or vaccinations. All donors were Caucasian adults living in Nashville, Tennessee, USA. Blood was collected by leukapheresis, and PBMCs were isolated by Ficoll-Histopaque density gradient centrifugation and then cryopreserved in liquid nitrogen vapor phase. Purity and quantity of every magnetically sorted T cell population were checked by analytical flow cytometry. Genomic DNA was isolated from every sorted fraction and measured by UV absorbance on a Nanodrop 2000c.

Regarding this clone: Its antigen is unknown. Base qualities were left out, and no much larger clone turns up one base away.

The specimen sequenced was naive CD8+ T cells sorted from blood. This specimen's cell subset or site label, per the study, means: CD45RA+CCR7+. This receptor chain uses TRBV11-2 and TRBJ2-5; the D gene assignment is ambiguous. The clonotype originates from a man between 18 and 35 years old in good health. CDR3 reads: CASSPTTQETQYF. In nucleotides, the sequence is TGTGCCAGCAGCCCGACGACCCAAGAGACCCAGTACTTC.